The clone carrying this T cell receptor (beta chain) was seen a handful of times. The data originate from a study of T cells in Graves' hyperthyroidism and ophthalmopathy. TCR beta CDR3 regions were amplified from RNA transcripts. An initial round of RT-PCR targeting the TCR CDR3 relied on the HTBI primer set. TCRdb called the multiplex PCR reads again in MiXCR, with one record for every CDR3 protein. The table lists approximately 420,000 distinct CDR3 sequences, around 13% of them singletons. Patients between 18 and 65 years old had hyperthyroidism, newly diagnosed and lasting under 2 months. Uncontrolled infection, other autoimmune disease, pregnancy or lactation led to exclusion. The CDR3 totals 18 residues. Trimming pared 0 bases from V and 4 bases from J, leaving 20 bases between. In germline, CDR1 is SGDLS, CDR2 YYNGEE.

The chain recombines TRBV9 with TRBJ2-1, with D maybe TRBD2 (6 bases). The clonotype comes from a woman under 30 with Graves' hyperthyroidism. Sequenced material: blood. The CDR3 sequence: CASSVALRREGVYNEQFF. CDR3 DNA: TGTGCCAGCAGCGTAGCCCTAAGGCGGGAAGGGGTGTACAATGAGCAGTTCTTC.